The 22 T cell receptor beta chains given below trace back to one sample, sequenced in a study of blood T cells in healthy people across ages. It was with a sample-barcoded 5' primer and a J-beta primer mix that a second PCR of about 6 to 11 cycles was run. TCRdb analysed the 5' RACE reads with MiXCR anew, one entry per CDR3 protein. The table shows fewer than 2,000,000 distinct CDR3 sequences, with around 35% occurring only once. The sequencing sample was made of blood. Source of these receptors: a woman between 25 and 40 years old in good health.

The chain links TRBV20-1 to TRBJ2-3, with 8 positions matching TRBD1. Per germline, CDR1 DFQATT and CDR2 SNEGSKA (reference sequence). The CDR3 length is 14 residues. Trimming removed 5 bases from V and 3 bases from J; junction bases left unmatched: 7. The CDR3 DNA reads as TGCAGTGCTCCCTCCGGACAGGGTACAGATACGCAGTATTTT. Protein sequence: CSAPSGQGTDTQYF.

The chain recombines TRBV28 with TRBJ1-1; unclear D gene. Looked up from germline, CDR1 is MDHEN and CDR2 is SYDVKM. The CDR3 loop spans 12 amino acids. V gave up 6 bases and J gave up 4 bases, with 9 bases separating them. CDR3 loop: CASRGRRTEAFF. As DNA, the CDR3 is TGTGCCAGCAGGGGGAGGCGCACTGAAGCTTTCTTT.

This clonotype was detected only a few times. The chain recombines TRBV4-1 with TRBJ2-5, with 14 bases that match TRBD2. Germline V gene data show CDR1 as MGHRA and CDR2 as YSYEKL. Trimming at V came to 4 bases and at J to 1 base, leaving 2 bases not matched to a gene. The CDR3 is 16 amino acids. The chain's CDR3 is CASSRLAGGVQETQYF. CDR3 nucleotides: TGCGCCAGCAGCCGACTAGCGGGGGGGGTCCAAGAGACCCAGTACTTC.

About this clonotype itself: The junction departs from germline at one end; a sequencing error may be responsible. The V call is TRBV7-9, the J call TRBJ2-7; 7 bases agree with TRBD1. The CDR3 length is 14 residues. Germline CDR1 is SEHNR and CDR2 is FQNEAQ (reference sequence). The DNA for the CDR3 is TGTACCAGCAGCCGCAGGACAGGAGCATACGAGCAGTACTTC. It specifies CTSSRRTGAYEQYF.

This clonotype appeared a few times. The rearrangement uses TRBV20-1 and TRBJ2-3; 9 nucleotides line up with TRBD1. Per the germline V gene, CDR1 is DFQATT and CDR2 is SNEGSKA (reference sequence). Unmatched junction bases numbered 3, after V lost 5 bases and J lost 3 bases. This CDR3 contains 13 residues. The CDR3 sequence is CSALQGATDTQYF. In DNA, the CDR3 is TGCAGTGCTTTACAGGGGGCGACAGATACGCAGTATTTT.

The rearrangement joins TRBV20-1 to TRBJ2-1, with 14 bases that match TRBD2. With 0 bases clipped from V and 9 bases from J, the junction kept 4 bases outside the gene matches. CDR1 is DFQATT and CDR2 is SNEGSKA in the germline V gene (reference sequence). This CDR3 comprises 15 residues. CDR3 bases: TGCAGTGCTAGAGAAGGGACTAGCGGGAGCGGTGAGCAGTTCTTC. It encodes CSAREGTSGSGEQFF.

This clonotype was counted between two and nine times. The chain combines TRBV7-2 with TRBJ2-3, with TRBD2 matching 7 bases. The length of the CDR3 is 16 residues. Germline CDR1 reads SGHTA; CDR2 reads FQGNSA. The junction had 11 bases not matched to a gene; V was cut back by 2 bases and J by 6 bases. CDR3 residues: CASSLQTSHSWDTQYF. The CDR3 nucleotides read TGTGCCAGCAGCTTACAGACTAGCCATTCCTGGGATACGCAGTATTTT.

This chain connects TRBV28 to TRBJ2-5; 7 bases agree with TRBD2. Germline CDR1 reads MDHEN; CDR2 reads SYDVKM. After removal of 5 bases from V and 4 bases from J, the junction contained 7 bases not matched to a gene. The CDR3 is 14 residues long. The CDR3 spells CASSPGGSRETQYF. The CDR3 region has the DNA TGTGCCAGCAGTCCGGGGGGTTCCCGAGAGACCCAGTACTTC.

The chain combines TRBV2 with TRBJ1-1; D is ambiguous. Germline loops: CDR1 SNHLY, CDR2 FYNNEI. Trimming took 6 bases from V and 5 from J, leaving 16 bases between them. The CDR3 has 14 amino acids. CDR3 coding DNA: TGTGCCAGCAGCCGGGCCCTAAGGAGAACTGAAGCTTTCTTT. It encodes CASSRALRRTEAFF.

V usage is TRBV12-3 or TRBV12-4 and J usage is TRBJ2-3; the match to TRBD1 covers 9 bases. The CDR3 has 17 residues. Unmatched junction bases numbered 10, after V lost 1 base and J lost 5 bases. The CDR3 region is CASSLGPGDRVVDTQYF. DNA for the CDR3: TGTGCCAGCAGTTTAGGACCGGGGGACAGGGTCGTAGATACGCAGTATTTT.

At least ten counts were recorded for this clonotype. The V call is TRBV4-1, the J call TRBJ2-5, with a possible D match to TRBD1 (6 bases). The CDR3 runs to 16 residues. Trimming stripped 4 bases from V and 5 bases from J, with 20 bases between. Germline lookup yields CDR1 MGHRA and CDR2 YSYEKL. The CDR3 DNA is TGCGCCAGCAGCCCAAGCCTTGGGCCAGGGGAGGAGACCCAGTACTTC. This encodes CASSPSLGPGEETQYF.

This chain joins TRBV7-2 and TRBJ2-2, with D hard to call. V lost 5 bases, J lost 4 bases, and 14 bases lay in between. This CDR3 is built from 15 residues. CDR1 and CDR2 (germline): SGHTA, FQGNSA. The CDR3 sequence: CASSPFMSFTGELFF. CDR3 DNA sequence: TGTGCCAGCAGCCCCTTTATGTCCTTCACCGGGGAGCTGTTTTTT.

CDR3 sequence (DNA): TGTGCCAGCAGCTTAGGCCTTGGCGGGAACACTGAAGCTTTCTTT. It encodes CASSLGLGGNTEAFF. The chain has TRBV13 and TRBJ1-1; D unresolved. The CDR3 is made up of 15 amino acids. CDR1 PRHDT and CDR2 FYEKMQ come from the germline V gene (reference sequence). The germline V and J ends were trimmed by 0 bases and 1 base, with 9 bases remaining between them.

This clonotype was observed a few times. The chain recombines TRBV7-2 with TRBJ2-3; D could derive from TRBD1 or TRBD2 (5 bases each). The CDR3 loop spans 15 amino acids. V was pared by 8 bases and J by 0 bases, with 15 bases between. Germline loops: CDR1 SGHTA, CDR2 FQGNSA. The CDR3 protein is CASGSSRTSTDTQYF. In DNA form, the CDR3 reads TGTGCCAGCGGCTCTAGCCGGACAAGCACAGATACGCAGTATTTT. The variable domain in full, with the rest retrieved from reference TRBV7-2 and TRBJ2-3, is GAGVSQSPSNKVTEKGKDVELRCDPISGHTALYWYRQSLGQGLEFLIYFQGNSAPDKSGLPSDRFSAERTGGSVSTLTIQRTQQEDSAVYLCASGSSRTSTDTQYFGPGTRLTVL.

This clonotype turned up a few times. In DNA form, the CDR3 reads TGTGCCAGCAGCCCCGGGACAGACCCAGATACGCAGTATTTT. As protein: CASSPGTDPDTQYF. The rearrangement links TRBV12-3 or TRBV12-4 to TRBJ2-3; 7 positions match TRBD1. CDR3 length: 14 residues. The J segment lost 4 bases and the V segment lost 6 bases, leaving 7 bases of the junction unmatched.

This clonotype was observed a single time. This chain uses TRBV6-1 with TRBJ1-5; D call uncertain. The V end was cut by 2 bases, the J end by 7 bases, with 18 bases between. CDR1 and CDR2 (germline): MNHNS, SASEGT. The CDR3 covers 16 residues. The CDR3 sequence: CASSEFDREGEQPQHF. Here the CDR3 DNA reads TGTGCCAGCAGTGAATTCGATAGGGAGGGAGAACAGCCCCAGCATTTT.

This clonotype has ten or more counts. This chain joins TRBV6-2 or TRBV6-3 and TRBJ2-3; unclear D gene. The CDR3 spans 13 residues. Trimming left V 4 bases short and J 4 bases short, with 9 bases between. CDR1 and CDR2 from the germline V gene are MNHEY and SVGEGT. The CDR3, as DNA: TGTGCCAGCAGTTCCAGCAATGCAGATACGCAGTATTTT. Its protein product is CASSSSNADTQYF.

This clonotype was detected only a few times. V usage is TRBV9 and J usage is TRBJ2-1; D remains unclear. This CDR3 is 14 amino acids long. V shed 2 bases and J shed 2 bases, with 8 bases lying between them. Germline loops: CDR1 SGDLS, CDR2 YYNGEE. CDR3 sequence: CASSVASPYNEQFF. DNA for the CDR3: TGTGCCAGCAGCGTGGCTAGTCCCTACAATGAGCAGTTCTTC.

The rearrangement links TRBV21-1 to TRBJ2-3; TRBD1 reflects the table's D call only, with no check against the DNA. TRBV21-1 is a listed pseudogene. This CDR3 comprises 16 residues. CDR3 sequence: CASSKGRQESTDTQYF. CDR3 DNA sequence: TGTGCCAGCAGCAAAGGTCGACAGGAATCTACAGATACGCAGTATTTT.

There are a few counts of this clonotype. The J gene is TRBJ1-1, the V gene TRBV6-1; TRBD1 matches 11 bases. V shed 3 bases, J shed 5 bases, and the junction held 11 bases outside the gene matches. The CDR3 is 17 residues long. CDR1 and CDR2 from the germline V gene are MNHNS and SASEGT. CDR3 DNA sequence: TGTGCCAGCAGTGAGTCGAAGGACAGGGGGCGAAGGACTGAAGCTTTCTTT. Its protein product is CASSESKDRGRRTEAFF.

As to this clonotype: One end of the junction is discordant with germline, which a read error may explain. J is TRBJ1-4 and V is TRBV15; 9 bases are shared with TRBD1. This CDR3 spans 14 amino acids. Germline V CDR1 and CDR2: LNHNV, YYDKDF (reference sequence). DNA for the CDR3: TGTGCCGCCAGCTTCGGGACAGGGAATGAAAAACTGTTTTTT. Translation gives CAASFGTGNEKLFF.

There are a few counts of this clonotype. The CDR3 protein is CASSQEPAPYGSTF. The CDR3 nucleotides are TGCGCCAGCAGCCAAGAGCCAGCCCCTTACGGAAGCACCTTC. The rearrangement uses TRBV4-1 and TRBJ1-2; D remains unclear. In germline, CDR1 is MGHRA, CDR2 YSYEKL. The V and J ends lost 0 bases and 13 bases respectively, with 18 bases between them. The CDR3 spans 14 residues.